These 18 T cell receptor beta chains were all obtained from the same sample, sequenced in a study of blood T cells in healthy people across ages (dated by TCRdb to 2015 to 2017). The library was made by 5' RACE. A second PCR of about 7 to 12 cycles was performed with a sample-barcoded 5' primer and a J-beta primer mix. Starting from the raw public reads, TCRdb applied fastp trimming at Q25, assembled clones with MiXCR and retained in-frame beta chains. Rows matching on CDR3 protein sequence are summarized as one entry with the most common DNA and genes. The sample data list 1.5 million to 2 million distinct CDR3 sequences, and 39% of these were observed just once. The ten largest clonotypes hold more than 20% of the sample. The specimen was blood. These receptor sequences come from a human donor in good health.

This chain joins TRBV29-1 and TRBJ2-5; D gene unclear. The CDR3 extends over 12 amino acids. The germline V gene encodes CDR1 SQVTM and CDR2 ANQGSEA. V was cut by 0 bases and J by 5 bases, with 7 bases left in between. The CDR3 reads CSVEDSGETQYF. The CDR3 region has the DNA TGCAGCGTTGAAGATTCCGGGGAGACCCAGTACTTC. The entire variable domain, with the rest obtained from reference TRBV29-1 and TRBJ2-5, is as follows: SAVISQKPSRDICQRGTSLTIQCQVDSQVTMMFWYRQQPGQSLTLIATANQGSEATYESGFVIDKFPISRPNLTFSTLTVSNMSPEDSSIYLCSVEDSGETQYFGPGTRLLVL.

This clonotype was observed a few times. The CDR3 nucleotides read TGCAGCGCGTCTCAGGGGGACGGAGAGACCCAGTACTTC. It specifies CSASQGDGETQYF. V is TRBV29-1 and J is TRBJ2-5; 7 bases are shared with TRBD1. The CDR3 spans 13 residues. The germline V gene has CDR1 SQVTM and CDR2 ANQGSEA. V lost 7 bases, J lost 4 bases, and 9 bases stayed unmatched.

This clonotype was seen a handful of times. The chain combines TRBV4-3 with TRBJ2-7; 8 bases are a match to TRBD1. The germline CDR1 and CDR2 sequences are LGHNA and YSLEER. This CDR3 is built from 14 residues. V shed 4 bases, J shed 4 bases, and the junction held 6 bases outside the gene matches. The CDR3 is CASSRSTGAYEQYF. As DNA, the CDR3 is TGCGCCAGCAGCCGCTCGACAGGGGCGTACGAGCAGTACTTC.

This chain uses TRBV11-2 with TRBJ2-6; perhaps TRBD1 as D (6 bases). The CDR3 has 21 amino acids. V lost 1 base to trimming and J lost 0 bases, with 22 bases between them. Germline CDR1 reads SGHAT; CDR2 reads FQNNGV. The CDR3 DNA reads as TGTGCCAGCAGCTTAGTGTTTTGGTCGGCAGGGGTGAACTCTGGGGCCAACGTCCTGACTTTC. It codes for CASSLVFWSAGVNSGANVLTF. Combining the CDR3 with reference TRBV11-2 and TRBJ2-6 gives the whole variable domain EAGVAQSPRYKIIEKRQSVAFWCNPISGHATLYWYQQILGQGPKLLIQFQNNGVVDDSQLPKDRFSAERLKGVDSTLKIQPAKLEDSAVYLCASSLVFWSAGVNSGANVLTFGAGSRLTVL.

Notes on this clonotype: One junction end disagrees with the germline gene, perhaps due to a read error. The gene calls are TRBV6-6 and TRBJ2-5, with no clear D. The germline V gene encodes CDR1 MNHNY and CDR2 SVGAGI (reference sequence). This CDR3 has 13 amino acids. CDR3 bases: TGTGCCCGCAGTTACATAGGTGAAGAGACCCAGTACTTC. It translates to CARSYIGEETQYF.

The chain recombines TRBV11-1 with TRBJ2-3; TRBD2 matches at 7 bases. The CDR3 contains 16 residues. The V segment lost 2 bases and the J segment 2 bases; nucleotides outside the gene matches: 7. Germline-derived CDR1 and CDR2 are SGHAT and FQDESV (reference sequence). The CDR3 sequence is CASSLRRTRNTDTQYF. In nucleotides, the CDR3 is TGTGCCAGCAGCTTACGGAGGACTAGAAACACAGATACGCAGTATTTT.

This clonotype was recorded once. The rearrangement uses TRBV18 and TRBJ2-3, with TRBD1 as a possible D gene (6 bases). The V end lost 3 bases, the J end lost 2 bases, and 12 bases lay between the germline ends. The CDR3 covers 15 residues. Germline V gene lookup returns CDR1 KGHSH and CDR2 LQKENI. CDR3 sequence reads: CASSPSGTFTDTQYF. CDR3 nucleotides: TGTGCCAGCTCACCCTCCGGGACATTCACAGATACGCAGTATTTT. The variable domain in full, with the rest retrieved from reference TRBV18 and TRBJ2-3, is NAGVMQNPRHLVRRRGQEARLRCSPMKGHSHVYWYRQLPEEGLKFMVYLQKENIIDESGMPKERFSAEFPKEGPSILRIQQVVRGDSAAYFCASSPSGTFTDTQYFGPGTRLTVL.

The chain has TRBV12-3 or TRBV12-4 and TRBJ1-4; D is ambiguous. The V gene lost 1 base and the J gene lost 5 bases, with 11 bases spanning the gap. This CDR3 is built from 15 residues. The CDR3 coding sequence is TGTGCCAGCAGTTTAGGGCCGGGTTGGAATGAAAAACTGTTTTTT. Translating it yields CASSLGPGWNEKLFF.

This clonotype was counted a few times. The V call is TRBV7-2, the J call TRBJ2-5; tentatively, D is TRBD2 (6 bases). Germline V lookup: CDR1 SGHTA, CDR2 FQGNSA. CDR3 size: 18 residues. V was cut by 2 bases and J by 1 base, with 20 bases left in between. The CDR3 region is CASSLNRVGGELQETQYF. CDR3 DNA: TGTGCCAGCAGCTTAAATCGAGTGGGGGGAGAGCTCCAAGAGACCCAGTACTTC. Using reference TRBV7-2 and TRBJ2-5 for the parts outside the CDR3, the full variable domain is GAGVSQSPSNKVTEKGKDVELRCDPISGHTALYWYRQSLGQGLEFLIYFQGNSAPDKSGLPSDRFSAERTGGSVSTLTIQRTQQEDSAVYLCASSLNRVGGELQETQYFGPGTRLLVL.

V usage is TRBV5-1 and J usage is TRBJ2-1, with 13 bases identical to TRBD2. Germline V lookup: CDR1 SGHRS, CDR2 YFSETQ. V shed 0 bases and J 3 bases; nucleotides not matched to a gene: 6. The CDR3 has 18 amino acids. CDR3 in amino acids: CASSLVTGTSGVYNEQFF. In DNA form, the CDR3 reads TGCGCCAGCAGCTTGGTGACCGGGACTAGCGGGGTCTACAATGAGCAGTTCTTC.

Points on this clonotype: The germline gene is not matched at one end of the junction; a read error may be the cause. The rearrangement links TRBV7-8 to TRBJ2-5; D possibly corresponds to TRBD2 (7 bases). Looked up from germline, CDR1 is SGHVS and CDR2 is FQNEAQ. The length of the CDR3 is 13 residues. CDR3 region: CASSLGGQETQDF. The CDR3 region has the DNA TGTGCCAGCAGCTTGGGGGGGCAAGAGACCCAGGACTTC.

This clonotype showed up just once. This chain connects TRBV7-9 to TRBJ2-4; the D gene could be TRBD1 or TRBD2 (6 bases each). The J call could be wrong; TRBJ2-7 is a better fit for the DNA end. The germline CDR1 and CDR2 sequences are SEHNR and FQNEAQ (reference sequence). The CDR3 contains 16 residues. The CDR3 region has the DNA TGTGCCAGCAGCACCTCAGGAGGGGGGAATCCCTACGAGCAGTACTTC. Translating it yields CASSTSGGGNPYEQYF.

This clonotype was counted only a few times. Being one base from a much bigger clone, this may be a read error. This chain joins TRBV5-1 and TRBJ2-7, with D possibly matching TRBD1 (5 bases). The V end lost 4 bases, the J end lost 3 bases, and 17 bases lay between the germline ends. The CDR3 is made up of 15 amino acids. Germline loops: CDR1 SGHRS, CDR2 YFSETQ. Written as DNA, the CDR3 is TGCGCCAGCAGCGTTGGCCCAGGGTCTGGCTACGAGCAGTACTTC. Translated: CASSVGPGSGYEQYF.

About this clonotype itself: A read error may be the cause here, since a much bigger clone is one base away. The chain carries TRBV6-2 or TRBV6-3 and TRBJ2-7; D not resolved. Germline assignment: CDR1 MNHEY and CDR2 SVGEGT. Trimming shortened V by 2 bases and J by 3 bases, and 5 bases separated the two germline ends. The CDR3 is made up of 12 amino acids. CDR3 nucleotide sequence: TGTGCCAGCAGTTACACCCTCTACGAGCAGTACTTC. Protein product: CASSYTLYEQYF.

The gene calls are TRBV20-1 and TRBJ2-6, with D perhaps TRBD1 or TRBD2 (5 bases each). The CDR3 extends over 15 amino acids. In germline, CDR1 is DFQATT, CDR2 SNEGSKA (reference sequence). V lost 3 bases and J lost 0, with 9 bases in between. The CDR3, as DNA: TGCAGTGCTAGTCGGGGCAGCTCTGGGGCCAACGTCCTGACTTTC. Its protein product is CSASRGSSGANVLTF.

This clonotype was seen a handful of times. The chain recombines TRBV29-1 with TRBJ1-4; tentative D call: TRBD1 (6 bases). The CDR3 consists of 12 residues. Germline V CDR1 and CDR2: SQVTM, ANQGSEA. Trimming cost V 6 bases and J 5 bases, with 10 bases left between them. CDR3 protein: CSVRDTNEKLFF. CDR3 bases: TGCAGCGTCCGGGACACAAATGAAAAACTGTTTTTT.

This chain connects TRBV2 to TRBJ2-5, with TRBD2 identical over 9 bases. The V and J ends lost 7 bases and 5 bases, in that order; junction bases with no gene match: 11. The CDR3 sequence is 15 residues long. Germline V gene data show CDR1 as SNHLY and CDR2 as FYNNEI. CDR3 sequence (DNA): TGTGCCAGCAACCCGGGACTAGCTCTTAGGGAGACCCAGTACTTC. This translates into CASNPGLALRETQYF.

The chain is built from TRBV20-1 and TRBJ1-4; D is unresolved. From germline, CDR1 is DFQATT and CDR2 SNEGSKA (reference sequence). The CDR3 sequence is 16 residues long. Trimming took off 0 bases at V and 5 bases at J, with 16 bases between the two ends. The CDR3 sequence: CSARDRRRQSNEKLFF. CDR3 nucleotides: TGCAGTGCTAGAGATCGTAGGAGGCAGAGCAATGAAAAACTGTTTTTT.